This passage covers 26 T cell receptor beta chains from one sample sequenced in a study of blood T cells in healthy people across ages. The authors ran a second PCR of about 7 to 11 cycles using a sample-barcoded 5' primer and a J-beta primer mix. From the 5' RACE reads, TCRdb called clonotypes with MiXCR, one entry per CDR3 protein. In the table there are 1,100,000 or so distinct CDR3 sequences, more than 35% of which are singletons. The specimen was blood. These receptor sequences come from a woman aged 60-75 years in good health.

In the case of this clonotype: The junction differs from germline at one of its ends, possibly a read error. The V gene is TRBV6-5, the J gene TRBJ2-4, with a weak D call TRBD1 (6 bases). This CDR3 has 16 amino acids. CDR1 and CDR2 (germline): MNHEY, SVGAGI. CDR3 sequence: CTSSYSTRGGNGIQYF. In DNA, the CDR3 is TGTACCAGCAGTTACTCCACTAGAGGGGGTAATGGCATTCAGTACTTC.

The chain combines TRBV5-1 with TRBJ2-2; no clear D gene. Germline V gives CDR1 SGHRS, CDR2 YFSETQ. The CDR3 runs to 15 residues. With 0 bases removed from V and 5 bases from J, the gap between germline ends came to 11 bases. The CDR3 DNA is TGCGCCAGCAGCTTGGAAGCTACTCAAACCGGGGAGCTGTTTTTT. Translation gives CASSLEATQTGELFF.

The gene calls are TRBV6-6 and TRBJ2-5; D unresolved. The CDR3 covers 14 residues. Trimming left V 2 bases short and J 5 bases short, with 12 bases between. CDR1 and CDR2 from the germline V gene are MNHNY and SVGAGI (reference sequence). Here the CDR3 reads CASSYDRMGETQYF. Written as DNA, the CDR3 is TGTGCCAGCAGTTACGATCGGATGGGGGAGACCCAGTACTTC.

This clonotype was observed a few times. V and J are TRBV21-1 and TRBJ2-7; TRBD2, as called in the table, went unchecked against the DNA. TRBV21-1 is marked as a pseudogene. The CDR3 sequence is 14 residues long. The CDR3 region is CASSPSLLSYEQYF. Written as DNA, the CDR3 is TGTGCCAGCAGTCCTAGCCTTCTCTCCTACGAGCAGTACTTC.

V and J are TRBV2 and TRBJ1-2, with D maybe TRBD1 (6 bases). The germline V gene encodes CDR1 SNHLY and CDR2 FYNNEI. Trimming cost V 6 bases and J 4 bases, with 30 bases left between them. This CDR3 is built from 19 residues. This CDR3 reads CASSGERTARLSSGYGYTF. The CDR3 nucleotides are TGTGCCAGCAGCGGGGAGAGGACAGCCCGCCTTTCTAGTGGCTATGGCTACACCTTC.

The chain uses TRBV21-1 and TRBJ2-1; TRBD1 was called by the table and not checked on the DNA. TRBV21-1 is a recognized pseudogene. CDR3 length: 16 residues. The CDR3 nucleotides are TGTGCCAGCAGCGAAAGACAGGGGAGCTCCTACAATGAGCAGTTCTTC. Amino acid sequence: CASSERQGSSYNEQFF.

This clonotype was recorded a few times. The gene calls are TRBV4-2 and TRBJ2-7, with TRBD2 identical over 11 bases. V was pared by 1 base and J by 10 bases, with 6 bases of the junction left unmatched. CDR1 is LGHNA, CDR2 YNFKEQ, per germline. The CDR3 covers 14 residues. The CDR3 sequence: CASSQGLAGSPQYF. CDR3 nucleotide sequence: TGTGCCAGCAGCCAAGGACTAGCGGGATCTCCCCAGTACTTC.

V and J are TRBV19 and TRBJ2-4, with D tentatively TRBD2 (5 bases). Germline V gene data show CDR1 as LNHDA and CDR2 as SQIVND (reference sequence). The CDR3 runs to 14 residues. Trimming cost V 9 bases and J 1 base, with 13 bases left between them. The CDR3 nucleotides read TGTGCCAGCCAGAAGGGAGAGGCCAAAAACATTCAGTACTTC. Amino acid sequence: CASQKGEAKNIQYF.

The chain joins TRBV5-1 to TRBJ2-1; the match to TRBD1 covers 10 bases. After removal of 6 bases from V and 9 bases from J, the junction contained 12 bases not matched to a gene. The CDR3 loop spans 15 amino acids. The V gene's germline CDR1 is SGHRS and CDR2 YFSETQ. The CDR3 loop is CASTPRTGGFGEQFF. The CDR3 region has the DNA TGCGCCAGCACCCCACGGACAGGGGGGTTTGGTGAGCAGTTCTTC.

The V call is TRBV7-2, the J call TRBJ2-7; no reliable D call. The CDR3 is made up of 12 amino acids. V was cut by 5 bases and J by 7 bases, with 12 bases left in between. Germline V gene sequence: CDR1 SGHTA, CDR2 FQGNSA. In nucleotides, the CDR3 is TGTGCCAGCAGCCCGATGAAAACGGAGCAGTACTTC. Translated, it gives CASSPMKTEQYF.

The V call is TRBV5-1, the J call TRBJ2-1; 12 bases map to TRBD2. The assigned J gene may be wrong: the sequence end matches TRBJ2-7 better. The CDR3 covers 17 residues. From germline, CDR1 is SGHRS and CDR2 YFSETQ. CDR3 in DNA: TGCGCCAGCAGCAATAGACTAGCGGGAGTTCTCTACAATGAGCAGTACTTC. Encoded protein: CASSNRLAGVLYNEQYF.

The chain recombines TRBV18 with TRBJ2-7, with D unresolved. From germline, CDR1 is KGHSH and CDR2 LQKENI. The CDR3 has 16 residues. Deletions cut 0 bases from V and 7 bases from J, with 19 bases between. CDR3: CASSPPRKSTNNEQYF. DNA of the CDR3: TGTGCCAGCTCACCACCGAGGAAGTCAACCAACAATGAGCAGTACTTC.

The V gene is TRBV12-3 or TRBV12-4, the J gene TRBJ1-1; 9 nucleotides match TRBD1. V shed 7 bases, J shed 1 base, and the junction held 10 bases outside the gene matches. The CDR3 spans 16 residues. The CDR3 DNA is TGTGCCAGCACTACCACAGGGGGCTTGGCGAACACTGAAGCTTTCTTT. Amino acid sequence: CASTTTGGLANTEAFF.

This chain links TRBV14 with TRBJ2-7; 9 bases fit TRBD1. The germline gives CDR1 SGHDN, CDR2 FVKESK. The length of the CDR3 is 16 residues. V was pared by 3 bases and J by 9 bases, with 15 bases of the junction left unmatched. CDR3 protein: CASSHLGQGRVRAQYF. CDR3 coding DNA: TGTGCCAGCAGCCACCTGGGACAGGGAAGAGTCAGGGCGCAGTACTTC.

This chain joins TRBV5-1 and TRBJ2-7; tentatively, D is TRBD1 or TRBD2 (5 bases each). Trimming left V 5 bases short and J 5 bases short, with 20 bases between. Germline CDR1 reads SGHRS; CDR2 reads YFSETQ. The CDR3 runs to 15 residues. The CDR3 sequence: CASRKGEGEWNEQYF. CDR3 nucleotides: TGCGCCAGCAGAAAAGGGGAAGGGGAGTGGAACGAGCAGTACTTC.

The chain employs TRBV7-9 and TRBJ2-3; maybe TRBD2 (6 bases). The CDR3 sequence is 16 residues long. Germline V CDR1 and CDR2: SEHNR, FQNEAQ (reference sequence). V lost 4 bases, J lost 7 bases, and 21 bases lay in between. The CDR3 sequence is CASSSTGEPGRYTQYF. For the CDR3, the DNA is TGTGCCAGCAGCTCGACGGGGGAGCCGGGGCGATATACGCAGTATTTT.

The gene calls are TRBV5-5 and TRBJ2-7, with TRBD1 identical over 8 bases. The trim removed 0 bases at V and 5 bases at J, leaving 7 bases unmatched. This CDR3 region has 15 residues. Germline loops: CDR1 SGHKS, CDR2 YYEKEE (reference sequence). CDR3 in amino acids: CASSLATGAPHEQYF. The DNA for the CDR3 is TGTGCCAGCAGCTTGGCGACAGGGGCTCCCCACGAGCAGTACTTC. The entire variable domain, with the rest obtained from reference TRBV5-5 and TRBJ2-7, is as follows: DAGVTQSPTHLIKTRGQQVTLRCSPISGHKSVSWYQQVLGQGPQFIFQYYEKEERGRGNFPDRFSARQFPNYSSELNVNALLLGDSALYLCASSLATGAPHEQYFGPGTRLTVT.

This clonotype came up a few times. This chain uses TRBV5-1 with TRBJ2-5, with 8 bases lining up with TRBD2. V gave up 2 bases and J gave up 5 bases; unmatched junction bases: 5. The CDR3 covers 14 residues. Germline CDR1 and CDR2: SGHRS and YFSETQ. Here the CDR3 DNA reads TGCGCCAGCAGCTTCACTAGCGGAGGGGAGACCCAGTACTTC. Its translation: CASSFTSGGETQYF.

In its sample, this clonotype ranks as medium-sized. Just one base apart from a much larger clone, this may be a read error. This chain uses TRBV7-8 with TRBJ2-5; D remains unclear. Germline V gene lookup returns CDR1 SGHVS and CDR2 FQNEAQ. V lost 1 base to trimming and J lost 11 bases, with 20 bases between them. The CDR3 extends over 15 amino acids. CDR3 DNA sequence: TGTGCCAGCAGCTTAGGGACCTCGTTTCACAATGAGCAGTACTTC. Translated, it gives CASSLGTSFHNEQYF. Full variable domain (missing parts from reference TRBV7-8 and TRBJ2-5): GAGVSQSPRYKVAKRGQDVALRCDPISGHVSLFWYQQALGQGPEFLTYFQNEAQLDKSGLPSDRFFAERPEGSVSTLKIQRTQQEDSAVYLCASSLGTSFHNEQYFGPGTRLLVL.

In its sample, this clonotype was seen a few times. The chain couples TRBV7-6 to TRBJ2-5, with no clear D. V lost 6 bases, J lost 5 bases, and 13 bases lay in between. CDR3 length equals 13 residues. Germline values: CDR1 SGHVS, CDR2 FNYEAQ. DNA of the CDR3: TGTGCCAGCAGTTCGACGACTTGGGAGACCCAGTACTTC. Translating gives CASSSTTWETQYF.

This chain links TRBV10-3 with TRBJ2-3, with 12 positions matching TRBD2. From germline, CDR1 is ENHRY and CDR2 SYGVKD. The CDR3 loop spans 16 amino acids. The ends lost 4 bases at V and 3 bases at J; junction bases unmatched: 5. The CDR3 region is CAISVIGTSGTDTQYF. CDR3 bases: TGTGCCATCAGTGTTATCGGGACTAGCGGGACAGATACGCAGTATTTT.

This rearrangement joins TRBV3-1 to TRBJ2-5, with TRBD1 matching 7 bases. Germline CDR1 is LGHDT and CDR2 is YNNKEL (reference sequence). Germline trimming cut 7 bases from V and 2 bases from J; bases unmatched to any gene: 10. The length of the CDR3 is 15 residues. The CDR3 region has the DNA TGTGCCAGCAAACAGGGGCGGCGGGTACAAGAGACCCAGTACTTC. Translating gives CASKQGRRVQETQYF.

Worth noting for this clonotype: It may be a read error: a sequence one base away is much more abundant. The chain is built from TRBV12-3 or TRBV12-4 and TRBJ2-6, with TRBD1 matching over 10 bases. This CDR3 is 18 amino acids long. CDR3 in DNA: TGTGCCAGCAGCCCGACAGGGGGCAGAGCGGGTGGGACCAACGTCCTGACTTTC. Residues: CASSPTGGRAGGTNVLTF.

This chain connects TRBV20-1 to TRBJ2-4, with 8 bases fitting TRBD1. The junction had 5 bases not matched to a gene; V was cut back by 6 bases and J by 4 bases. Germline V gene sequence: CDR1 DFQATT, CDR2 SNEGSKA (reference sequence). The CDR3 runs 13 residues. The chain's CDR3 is CSATGQAKNIQYF. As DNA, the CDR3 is TGCAGTGCAACGGGACAGGCGAAAAACATTCAGTACTTC.

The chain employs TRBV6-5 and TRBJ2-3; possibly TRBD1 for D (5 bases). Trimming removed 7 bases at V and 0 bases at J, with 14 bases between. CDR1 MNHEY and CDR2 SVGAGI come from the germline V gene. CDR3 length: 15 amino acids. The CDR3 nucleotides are TGTGCCAGCACCTCTCAGGGTTCGAGCACAGATACGCAGTATTTT. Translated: CASTSQGSSTDTQYF.

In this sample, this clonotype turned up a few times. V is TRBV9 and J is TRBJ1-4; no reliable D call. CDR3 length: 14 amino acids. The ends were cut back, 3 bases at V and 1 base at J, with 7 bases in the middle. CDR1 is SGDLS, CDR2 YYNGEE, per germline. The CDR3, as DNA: TGTGCCAGCAGCGATGGCAGAACTAATGAAAAACTGTTTTTT. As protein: CASSDGRTNEKLFF.